This TCR beta chain is drawn from a study of T cell repertoires in cytomegalovirus infection. Looking at the study overall: Evidence of both CMV infection and a matching HLA type came from public TCR beta signatures.

TCRdb itself ran the reads through MiXCR, one entry per CDR3 protein. The data show approximately 600,000 distinct CDR3 sequences, roughly 42% seen once. The V gene end was trimmed by 6 bases and the J gene end by 4 bases; junction bases not matched to a gene: 5. Germline CDR1 reads MNHEY; CDR2 reads SVGAGI. The CDR3 extends over 13 amino acids. Comments on this clonotype: No antigen is known for it.

This receptor was obtained from a human donor in good health (CMV status not recorded). Some clones in this sample may be carry-over from other donors' samples. The material sequenced was cultured PBMCs, taken from culture after CMV antigen stimulation. The chain has TRBV6-5 and TRBJ1-1; 7 nucleotides match TRBD1. CDR3 region: CASRRSGGTEAFF. The CDR3 DNA reads TGTGCCAGCAGGAGATCAGGGGGCACTGAAGCTTTCTTT.